The clone carrying this TCR beta chain has just one count. Two negative PCRs, clearance, or symptom resolution had been documented for recovered Cohort 3 donors. The data were obtained in a study of blood T cell repertoires in COVID-19. Per the study methods: Reference gene primer amplification gave nucleated cell count estimates. Method: immunoSEQ multiplex PCR; TCRdb's copy keeps in-frame clones and lacks some. V, J and clone size derive from that table, while D and trimming were established from the DNA sequence. Here the sample spans over 350,000 clones, approximately 87% being singletons. The sequenced material came from PBMCs or T cells enriched from blood (not recorded which). This receptor was obtained from a woman between 45 and 65 years old who had recovered from COVID-19.

The CDR3 nucleotides are TGCGCCAGCAGCTTGATGACAGGGGGCGGGTTTTCTGAAGCTTTCTTT. Residues: CASSLMTGGGFSEAFF. The chain carries TRBV5-1 and TRBJ1-1, with TRBD1 identical over 10 bases. The CDR3 is 16 amino acids. Per germline, CDR1 SGHRS and CDR2 YFSETQ. V shed 1 base, J shed 6 bases, and the junction held 9 bases outside the gene matches.